The clone carrying this T cell receptor (beta chain) has just a few counts. Its specificity is unknown. The V and J ends lost 6 bases and 0 bases respectively, with 15 bases between them. CDR1 is SGHTA, CDR2 FQGNSA, per germline. CDR3 size: 15 residues. This specimen belongs to a study of OX40 agonist ivuxolimab in advanced cancers. Generated by immunoSEQ multiplex PCR, the TCRdb table keeps only in-frame clones and is missing some. This table has tens of thousands of clones, about 85% appearing once. Study-level points and caveats: In general, CD8+ T cells held more expanded clones than CD4+ did, on average.

The source was CD4+ or CD8+ T cells sorted from blood, collected in a trial of the OX40 agonist ivuxolimab. This clonotype originated in an adult with an advanced solid tumor such as melanoma, head and neck, liver or kidney cancer. This chain joins TRBV7-2 and TRBJ2-7; D possibly corresponds to TRBD2 (5 bases). DNA of the CDR3: TGTGCCAGCAGTTTTTGGGTAGGGAGCTCCTACGAGCAGTACTTC. Translation: CASSFWVGSSYEQYF.